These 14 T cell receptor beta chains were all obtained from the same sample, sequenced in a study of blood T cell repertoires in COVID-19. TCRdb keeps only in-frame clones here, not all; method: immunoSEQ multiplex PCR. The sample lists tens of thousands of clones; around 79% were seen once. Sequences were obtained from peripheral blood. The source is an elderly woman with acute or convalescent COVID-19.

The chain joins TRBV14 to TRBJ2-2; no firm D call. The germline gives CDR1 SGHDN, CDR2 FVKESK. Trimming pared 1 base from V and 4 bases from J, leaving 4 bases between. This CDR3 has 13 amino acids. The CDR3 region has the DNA TGTGCCAGCAGCCAAGGACTCACCGGGGAGCTGTTTTTT. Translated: CASSQGLTGELFF.

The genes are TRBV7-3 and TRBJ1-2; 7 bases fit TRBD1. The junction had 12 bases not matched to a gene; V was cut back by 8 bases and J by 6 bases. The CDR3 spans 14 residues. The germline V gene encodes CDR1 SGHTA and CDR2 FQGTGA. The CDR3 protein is CASGHKGGGDGYTF. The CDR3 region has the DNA TGTGCCAGCGGCCATAAAGGAGGGGGCGATGGCTACACCTTC.

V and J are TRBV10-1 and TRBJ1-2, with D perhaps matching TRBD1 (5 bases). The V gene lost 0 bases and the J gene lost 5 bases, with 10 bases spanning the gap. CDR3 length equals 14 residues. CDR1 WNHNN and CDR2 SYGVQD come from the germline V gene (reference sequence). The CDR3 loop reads CASSESRDQYGYTF. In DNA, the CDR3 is TGCGCCAGCAGTGAGTCCAGGGATCAATATGGCTACACCTTC.

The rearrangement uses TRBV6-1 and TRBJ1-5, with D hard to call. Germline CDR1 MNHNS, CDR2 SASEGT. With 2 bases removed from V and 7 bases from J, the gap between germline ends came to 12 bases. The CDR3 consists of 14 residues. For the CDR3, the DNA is TGTGCCAGCAGTGAATGGGGAGTGGGGCAGCCCCAGCATTTT. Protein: CASSEWGVGQPQHF.

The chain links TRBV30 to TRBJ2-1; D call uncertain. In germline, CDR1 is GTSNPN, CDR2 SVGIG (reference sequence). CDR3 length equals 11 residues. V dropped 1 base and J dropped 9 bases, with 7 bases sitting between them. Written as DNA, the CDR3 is TGTGCCTGGAGTGGTTCGGGTGAGCAGTTCTTC. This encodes CAWSGSGEQFF.

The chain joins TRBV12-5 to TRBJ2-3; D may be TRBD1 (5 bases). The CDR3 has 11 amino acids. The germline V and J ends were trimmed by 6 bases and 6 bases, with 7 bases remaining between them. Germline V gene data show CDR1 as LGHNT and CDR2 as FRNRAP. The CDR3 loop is CASGQGDTQYF. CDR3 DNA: TGTGCTAGTGGCCAGGGTGATACGCAGTATTTT.

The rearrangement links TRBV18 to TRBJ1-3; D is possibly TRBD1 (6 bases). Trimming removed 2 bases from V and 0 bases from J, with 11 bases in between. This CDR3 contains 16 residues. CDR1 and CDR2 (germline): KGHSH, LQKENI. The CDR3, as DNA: TGTGCCAGCTCACCATCAGCAGGGGTCTCTGGAAACACCATATATTTT. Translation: CASSPSAGVSGNTIYF. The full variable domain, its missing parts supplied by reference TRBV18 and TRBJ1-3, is NAGVMQNPRHLVRRRGQEARLRCSPMKGHSHVYWYRQLPEEGLKFMVYLQKENIIDESGMPKERFSAEFPKEGPSILRIQQVVRGDSAAYFCASSPSAGVSGNTIYFGEGSWLTVV.

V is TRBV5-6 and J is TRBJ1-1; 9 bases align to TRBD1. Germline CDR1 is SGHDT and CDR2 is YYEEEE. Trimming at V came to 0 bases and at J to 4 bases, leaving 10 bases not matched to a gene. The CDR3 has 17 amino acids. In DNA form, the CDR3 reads TGTGCCAGCAGCTTGGGGTCTAGTGGACAGGGGCGCACTGAAGCTTTCTTT. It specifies CASSLGSSGQGRTEAFF.

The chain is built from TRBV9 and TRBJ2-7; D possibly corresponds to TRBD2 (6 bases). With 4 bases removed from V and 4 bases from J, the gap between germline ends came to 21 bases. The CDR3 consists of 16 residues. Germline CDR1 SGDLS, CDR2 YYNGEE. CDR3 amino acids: CASSSLWGRHSYEQYF. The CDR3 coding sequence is TGTGCCAGCAGCTCCCTATGGGGGAGGCATTCTTACGAGCAGTACTTC.

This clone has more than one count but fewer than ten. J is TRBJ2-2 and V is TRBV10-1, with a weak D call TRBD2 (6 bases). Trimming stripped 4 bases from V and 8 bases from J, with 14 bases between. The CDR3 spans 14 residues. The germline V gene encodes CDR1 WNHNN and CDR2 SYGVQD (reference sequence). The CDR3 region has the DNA TGCGCCAGCAGTGGACTAGGAAGAACTGGGGAGCTGTTTTTT. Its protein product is CASSGLGRTGELFF.

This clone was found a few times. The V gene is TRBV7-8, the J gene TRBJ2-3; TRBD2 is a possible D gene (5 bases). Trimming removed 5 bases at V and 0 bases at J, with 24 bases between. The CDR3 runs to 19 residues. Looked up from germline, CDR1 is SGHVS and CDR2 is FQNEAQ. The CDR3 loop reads CASSATLGVLRDSTDTQYF. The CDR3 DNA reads TGTGCCAGCAGCGCCACTCTCGGGGTTCTTCGAGATAGCACAGATACGCAGTATTTT. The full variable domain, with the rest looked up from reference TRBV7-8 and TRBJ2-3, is GAGVSQSPRYKVAKRGQDVALRCDPISGHVSLFWYQQALGQGPEFLTYFQNEAQLDKSGLPSDRFFAERPEGSVSTLKIQRTQQEDSAVYLCASSATLGVLRDSTDTQYFGPGTRLTVL.

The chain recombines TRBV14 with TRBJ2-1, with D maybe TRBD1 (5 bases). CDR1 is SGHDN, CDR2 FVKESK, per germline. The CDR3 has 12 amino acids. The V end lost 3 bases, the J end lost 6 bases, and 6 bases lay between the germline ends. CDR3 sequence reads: CASSQTVNEQFF. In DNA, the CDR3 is TGTGCCAGCAGCCAGACAGTCAATGAGCAGTTCTTC.

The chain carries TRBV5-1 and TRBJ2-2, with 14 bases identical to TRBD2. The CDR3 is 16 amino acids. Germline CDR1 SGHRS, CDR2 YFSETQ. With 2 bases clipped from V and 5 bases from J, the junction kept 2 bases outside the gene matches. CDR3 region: CASSFGTSGRTGELFF. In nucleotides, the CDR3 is TGCGCCAGCAGCTTCGGGACTAGCGGGAGAACCGGGGAGCTGTTTTTT.

In nucleotides, the CDR3 is TGTGCCAGCGCCCCACTCGGAGGACAGGTCTACGAGCAGTACTTC. Translation gives CASAPLGGQVYEQYF. The V gene is TRBV6-5, the J gene TRBJ2-7, with 7 bases identical to TRBD1. Per the germline V gene, CDR1 is MNHEY and CDR2 is SVGAGI. There are 15 residues in the CDR3. Trimming removed 8 bases from V and 3 bases from J; junction bases left unmatched: 13.